This T cell receptor beta chain was documented in a study of cytomegalovirus exposure and HLA in healthy donors. General study results and limits: Analysis performed later found roughly 18,000 TCR beta sequences associated with HLA alleles at 0.05 false discovery rate. The authors assumed roughly uniform sequencing depth across donors for presence/absence analyses.

This clone was found once. The antigen is unknown. Both 60 Vbeta primers and 13 Jbeta primers went into the PCR. Profiling relied on immunoSEQ multiplex PCR, and the TCRdb table lists in-frame clones only, not all of them. The repertoire holds more than 90,000 clones, with 70% to 85% as singletons. Trimming pared 6 bases from V and 5 bases from J, leaving 13 bases between. Germline assignment: CDR1 MNHEY and CDR2 SVGAGI. The CDR3 contains 13 residues. The chain uses TRBV6-5 and TRBJ1-1; TRBD1 is a possible D gene (6 bases). Material for sequencing was PBMCs. The TCR was taken from a man aged 45-60 years in good health and CMV-seropositive. The CDR3, as DNA: TGTGCCAGCAGGCCAACAGGGAGAACTGAAGCTTTCTTT. The encoded protein is CASRPTGRTEAFF.